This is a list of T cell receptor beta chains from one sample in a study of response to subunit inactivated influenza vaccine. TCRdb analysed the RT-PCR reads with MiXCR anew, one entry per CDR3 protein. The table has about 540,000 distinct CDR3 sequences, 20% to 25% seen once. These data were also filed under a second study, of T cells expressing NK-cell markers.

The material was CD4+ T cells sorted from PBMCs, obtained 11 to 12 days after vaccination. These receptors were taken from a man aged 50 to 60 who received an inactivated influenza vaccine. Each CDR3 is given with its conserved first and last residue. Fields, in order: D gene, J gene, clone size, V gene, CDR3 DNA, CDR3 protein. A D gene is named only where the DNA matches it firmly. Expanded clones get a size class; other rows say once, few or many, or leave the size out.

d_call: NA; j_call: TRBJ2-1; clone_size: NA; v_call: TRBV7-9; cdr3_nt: TGTGCCAGCAGCCGACCCCACGAGACCCAGTTCTTC; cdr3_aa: CASSRPHETQFF
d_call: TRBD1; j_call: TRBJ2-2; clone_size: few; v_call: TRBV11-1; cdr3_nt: TGTGCCAGCAGCCCCGGGACAGGGTCGCGTTGGAGCACCGGGGAGCTGTTTTTT; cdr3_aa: CASSPGTGSRWSTGELFF
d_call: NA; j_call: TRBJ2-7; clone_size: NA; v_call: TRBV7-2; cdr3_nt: TGTGCCAGCAGCCTAGAGGACAGATCCTACGAGCAGTACTTC; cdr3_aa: CASSLEDRSYEQYF
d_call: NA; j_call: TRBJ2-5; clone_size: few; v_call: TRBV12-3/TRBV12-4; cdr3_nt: TGTGCCAGCAGTTTAGAAAGCGGCTCTCGGGCCCAGTACTTC; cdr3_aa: CASSLESGSRAQYF
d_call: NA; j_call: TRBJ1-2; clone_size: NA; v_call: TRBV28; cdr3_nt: TGTGCCAGCAGTCTACTGACAGACTATGGCTACACCTTC; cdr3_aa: CASSLLTDYGYTF
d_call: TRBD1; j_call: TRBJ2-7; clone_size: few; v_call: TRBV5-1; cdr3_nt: TGCGCCAGCAGCTTGGAGTCAGGGGGCTACGAGCAGTACTTC; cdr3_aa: CASSLESGGYEQYF
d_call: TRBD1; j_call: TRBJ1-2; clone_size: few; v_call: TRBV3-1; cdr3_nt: TGTGCCAGCAGCAATAGGGACAGACTCAACTATGGCTACACCTTC; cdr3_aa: CASSNRDRLNYGYTF
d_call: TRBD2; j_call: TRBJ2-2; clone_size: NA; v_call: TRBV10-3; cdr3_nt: TGTGCCATCAGTGGGGCTCGGACTAGCAGGACCGGGGAGCTGTTTTTT; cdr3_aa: CAISGARTSRTGELFF
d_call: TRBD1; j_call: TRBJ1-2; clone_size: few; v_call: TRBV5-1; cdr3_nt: TGCGCCAGCAGCACTGGACAGGGAGGCGGTGGCTACACCTTC; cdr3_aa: CASSTGQGGGGYTF
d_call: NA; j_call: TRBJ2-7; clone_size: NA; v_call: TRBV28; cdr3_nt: TGTGCCAGCAGTTTAAGGGCGGGACGAATTAACGAGCAGTACTTC; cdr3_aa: CASSLRAGRINEQYF
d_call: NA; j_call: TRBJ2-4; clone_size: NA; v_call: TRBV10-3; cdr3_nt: TGTGCCATCAGTGAGTTTGGAGCCAAAAACATTCAGTACTTC; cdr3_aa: CAISEFGAKNIQYF
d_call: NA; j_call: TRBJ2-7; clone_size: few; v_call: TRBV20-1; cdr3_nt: TGCAGTGCTTTCCCCAGCCCGGGGAGCTCCTACGAGCAGTACTTC; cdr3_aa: CSAFPSPGSSYEQYF
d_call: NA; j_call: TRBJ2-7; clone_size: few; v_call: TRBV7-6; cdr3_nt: TGTGCCAGCAGCTTAGTTTCGGCGGACGAGCAGTACTTC; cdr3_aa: CASSLVSADEQYF
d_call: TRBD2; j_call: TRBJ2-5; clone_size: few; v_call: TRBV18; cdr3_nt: TGTGCCAGCTCACCAGGAGGAAGAGGGAGGGGAGAGACCCAGTACTTC; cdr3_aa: CASSPGGRGRGETQYF
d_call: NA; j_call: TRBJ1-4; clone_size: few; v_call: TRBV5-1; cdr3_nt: TGCGCCAGCACCGTTACAGACCCGGGACGCAGGAATGAAAAACTGTTTTTT; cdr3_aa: CASTVTDPGRRNEKLFF
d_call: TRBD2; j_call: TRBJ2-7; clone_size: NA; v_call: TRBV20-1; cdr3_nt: TGCAGTGCGGTAGCGGGGGGATCCTACGAGCAGTACTTC; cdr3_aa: CSAVAGGSYEQYF
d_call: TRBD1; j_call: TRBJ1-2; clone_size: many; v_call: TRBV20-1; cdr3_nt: TGCAGTGCTAGAGCCGTCAGGGGGCAAGAAGGCTACACCTTC; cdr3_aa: CSARAVRGQEGYTF
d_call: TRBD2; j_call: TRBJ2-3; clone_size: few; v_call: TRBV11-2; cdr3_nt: TGTGCCAGCAGCTTCACTAGCGGGACCGCAGATACGCAGTATTTT; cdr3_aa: CASSFTSGTADTQYF
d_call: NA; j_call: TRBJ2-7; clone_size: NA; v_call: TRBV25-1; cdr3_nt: TGTGCCAGCAGCCTGGCGACGCCGTCGGGCGAGCAGTACTTC; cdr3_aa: CASSLATPSGEQYF
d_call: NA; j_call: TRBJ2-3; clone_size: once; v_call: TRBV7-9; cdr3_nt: TGTGCCAGCAGCTCGGACAGTATGGGAACGCAGTATTTT; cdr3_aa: CASSSDSMGTQYF
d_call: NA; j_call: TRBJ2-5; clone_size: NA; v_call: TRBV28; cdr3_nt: TGTGCCAGCAGTTTATTAGGGGCTGCAATGGAGACCCAGTACTTC; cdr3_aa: CASSLLGAAMETQYF
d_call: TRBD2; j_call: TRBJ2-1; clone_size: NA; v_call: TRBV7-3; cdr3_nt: TGTGCCAGCAGCTTGCGGGAGGATGACAATGAGCAGTTCTTC; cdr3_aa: CASSLREDDNEQFF
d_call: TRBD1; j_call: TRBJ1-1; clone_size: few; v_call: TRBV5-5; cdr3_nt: TGTGCCAGCAGCTTGCTTCAGGGGGCTGGCACTGAAGCTTTCTTT; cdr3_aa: CASSLLQGAGTEAFF
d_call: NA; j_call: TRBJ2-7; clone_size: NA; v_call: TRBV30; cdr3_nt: TGTGCCTGGACGATCGGGTACGAGCAGTACTTC; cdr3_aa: CAWTIGYEQYF
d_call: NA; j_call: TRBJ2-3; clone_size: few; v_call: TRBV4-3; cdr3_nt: TGCGCCAGCAGCCAAGATTTCAGGAGCACAGATACGCAGTATTTT; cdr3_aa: CASSQDFRSTDTQYF
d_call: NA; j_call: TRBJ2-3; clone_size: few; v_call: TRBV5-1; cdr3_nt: TGCGCCAGCAGCCAGGGCTTTTCGCTGGCAGGAGGAGATACGCAGTATTTT; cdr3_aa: CASSQGFSLAGGDTQYF
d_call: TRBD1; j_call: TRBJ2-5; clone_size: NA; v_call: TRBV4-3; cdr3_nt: TGCGCCAGCAGCCACAAGACAGGGCAAGAGACCCAGTACTTC; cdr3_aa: CASSHKTGQETQYF
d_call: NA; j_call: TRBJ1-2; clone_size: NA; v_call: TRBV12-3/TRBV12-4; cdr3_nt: TGTGCCAGCAGTTTCACAGGGCCCGGCTATGGCTACACCTTC; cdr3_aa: CASSFTGPGYGYTF
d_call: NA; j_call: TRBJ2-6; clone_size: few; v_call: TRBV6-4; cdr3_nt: TGTGCCAGCGGCGACTGGGGGGCCAACGTCCTGACTTTC; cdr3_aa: CASGDWGANVLTF
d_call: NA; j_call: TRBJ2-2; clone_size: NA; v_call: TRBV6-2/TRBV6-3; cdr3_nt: TGTGCCAGCGGAGAGGCCAGGTTTAACACCGGGGAGCTGTTTTTT; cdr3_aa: CASGEARFNTGELFF
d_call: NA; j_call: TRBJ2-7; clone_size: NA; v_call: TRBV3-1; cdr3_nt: TGTGCCAGCAGCCAAGTACAGGCTTCCTCCTACGAGCAGTACTTC; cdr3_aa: CASSQVQASSYEQYF
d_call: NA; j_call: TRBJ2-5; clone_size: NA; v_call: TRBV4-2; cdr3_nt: TGTGCCAGCAGCCTACGCGGGACAGACCAAGAGACCCAGTACTTC; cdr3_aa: CASSLRGTDQETQYF
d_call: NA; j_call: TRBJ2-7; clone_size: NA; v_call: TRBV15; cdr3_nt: TGTGCCACCAGCACCCCCGGCAGAAGCTACGAGCAGTACTTC; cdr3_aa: CATSTPGRSYEQYF
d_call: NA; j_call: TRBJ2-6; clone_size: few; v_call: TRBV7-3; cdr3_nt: TGTGCCAGCAGCCCCTCCTCCGGACAGTTATCTGGGGCCAACGTCCTGACTTTC; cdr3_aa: CASSPSSGQLSGANVLTF
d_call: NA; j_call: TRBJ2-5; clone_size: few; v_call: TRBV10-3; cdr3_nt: TGTGCCATCAGTGAGTTAGGGAACGCCGATCAGTACTTC; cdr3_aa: CAISELGNADQYF
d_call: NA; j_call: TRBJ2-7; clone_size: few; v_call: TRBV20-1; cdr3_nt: TGCAGTGCTAGAGAGGCAGGAGCTTACGAGCAGTACTTC; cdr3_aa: CSAREAGAYEQYF
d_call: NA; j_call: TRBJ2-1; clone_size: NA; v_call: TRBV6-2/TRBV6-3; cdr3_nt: TGTGCCAGCAGCCGCCGGGCCCGTCGTGAGCAGTTCTTC; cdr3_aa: CASSRRARREQFF
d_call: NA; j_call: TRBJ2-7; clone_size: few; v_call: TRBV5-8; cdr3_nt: TGTGCCAGCAGCTTTTCTAGCGCCAACGAGCAGTACTTC; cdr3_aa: CASSFSSANEQYF
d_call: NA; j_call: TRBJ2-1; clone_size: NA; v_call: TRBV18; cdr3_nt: TGTGCCAGCTCACCAGAGGCAGAGAGGGAAAATGAGCAGTTCTTC; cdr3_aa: CASSPEAERENEQFF
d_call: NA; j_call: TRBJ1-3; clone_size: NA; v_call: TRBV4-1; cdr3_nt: TGCGCCAGCAGCCAAGAACCAGGGGAGACCATATATTTT; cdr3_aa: CASSQEPGETIYF
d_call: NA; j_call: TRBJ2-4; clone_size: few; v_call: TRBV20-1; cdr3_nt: TGCAGTGCTATCCCGGACGTACGATGGAACATTCAGTACTTC; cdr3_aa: CSAIPDVRWNIQYF
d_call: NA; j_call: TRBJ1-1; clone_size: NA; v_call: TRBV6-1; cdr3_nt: TGTGCCAGTCTCTCCTCGGTGGGCACTGAAGCTTTCTTT; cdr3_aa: CASLSSVGTEAFF
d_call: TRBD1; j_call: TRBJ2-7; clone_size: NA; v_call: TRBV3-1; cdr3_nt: TGTGCCAGCAGCCAAGGCCCCGGGACAGGGTCGACCTACGAGCAGTACTTC; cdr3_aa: CASSQGPGTGSTYEQYF
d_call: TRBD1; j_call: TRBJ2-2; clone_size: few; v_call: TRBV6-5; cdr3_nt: TGTGCCAGCAGTTACTCGACAGGGGTTACCGGGGAGCTGTTTTTT; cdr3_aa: CASSYSTGVTGELFF
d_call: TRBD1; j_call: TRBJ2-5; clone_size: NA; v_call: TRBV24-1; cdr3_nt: TGTTCCACCAGTGATTTGCCTCCAGGGGGTCGAGAGGAGACCCAGTACTTC; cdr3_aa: CSTSDLPPGGREETQYF
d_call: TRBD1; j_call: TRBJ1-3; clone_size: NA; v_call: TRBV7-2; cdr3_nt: TGTGCCAGCAGCTGGGGACAGGGGGGGGGAAACACCATATATTTT; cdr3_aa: CASSWGQGGGNTIYF
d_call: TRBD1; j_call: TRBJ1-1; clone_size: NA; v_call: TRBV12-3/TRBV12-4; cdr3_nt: TGTGCCAGCAGTTATCGGGACAGAGGAAAAGCTTTCTTT; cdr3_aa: CASSYRDRGKAFF
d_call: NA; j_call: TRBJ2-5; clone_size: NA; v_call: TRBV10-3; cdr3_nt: TGTGCCATCAGTGTCGGTTCTAAAACCCAAGAGACCCAGTACTTC; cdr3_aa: CAISVGSKTQETQYF
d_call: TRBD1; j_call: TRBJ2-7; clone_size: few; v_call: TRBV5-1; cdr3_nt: TGCGCCAGCAGGAAATCCGGGACAGGGATAGTCGAGCAGTACTTC; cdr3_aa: CASRKSGTGIVEQYF
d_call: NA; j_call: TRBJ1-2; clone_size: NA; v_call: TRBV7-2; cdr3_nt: TGTGCCAGCAGCTTAGATCAGGGGAGGTTGAGCTACACCTTC; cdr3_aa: CASSLDQGRLSYTF
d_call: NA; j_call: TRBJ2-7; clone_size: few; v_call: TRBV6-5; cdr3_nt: TGTGCCAGCAGTTACTACAAAGGCGACTACGAGCAGTACTTC; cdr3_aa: CASSYYKGDYEQYF
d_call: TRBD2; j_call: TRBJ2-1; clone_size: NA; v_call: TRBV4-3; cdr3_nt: TGCGCCAGCAGCCAAGAGGTCTGGCGGGAGATCTACAATGAGCAGTTCTTC; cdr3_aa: CASSQEVWREIYNEQFF
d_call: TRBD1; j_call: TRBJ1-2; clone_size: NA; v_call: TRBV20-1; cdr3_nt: TGCAGTGCTGAATCGCAGGGGGCGTCTTATGGCTACACCTTC; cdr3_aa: CSAESQGASYGYTF
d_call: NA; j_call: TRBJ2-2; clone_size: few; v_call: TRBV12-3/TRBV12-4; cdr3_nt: TGTGCCAGCATCCCCTCCGTTGGTGCGGAGCTGTTTTTT; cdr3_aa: CASIPSVGAELFF